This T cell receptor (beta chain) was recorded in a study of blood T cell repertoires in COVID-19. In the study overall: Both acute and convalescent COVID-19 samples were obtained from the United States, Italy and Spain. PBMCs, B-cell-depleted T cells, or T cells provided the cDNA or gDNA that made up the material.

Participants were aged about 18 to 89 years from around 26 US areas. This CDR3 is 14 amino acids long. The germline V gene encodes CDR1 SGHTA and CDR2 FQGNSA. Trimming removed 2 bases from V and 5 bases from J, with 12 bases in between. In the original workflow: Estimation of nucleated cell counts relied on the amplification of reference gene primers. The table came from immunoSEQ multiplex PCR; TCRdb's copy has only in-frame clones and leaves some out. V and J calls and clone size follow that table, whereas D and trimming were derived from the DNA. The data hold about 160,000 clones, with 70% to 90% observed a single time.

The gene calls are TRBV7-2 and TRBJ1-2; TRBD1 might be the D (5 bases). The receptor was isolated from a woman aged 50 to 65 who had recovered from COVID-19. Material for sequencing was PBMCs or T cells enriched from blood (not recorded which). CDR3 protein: CASSLQGPPYGYTF. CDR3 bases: TGTGCCAGCAGCTTACAGGGTCCTCCTTATGGCTACACCTTC.